Each of the 20 T cell receptor beta chains below was sequenced from the same sample in a study of OX40 agonist ivuxolimab in advanced cancers. Libraries were prepared by immunoSEQ multiplex PCR; TCRdb keeps only in-frame clonotypes and omits some of them. The data hold about 79,000 clones, with about 89% observed a single time. Sequenced material: CD4+ or CD8+ T cells sorted from blood, taken in a trial of the OX40 agonist ivuxolimab. These receptors all come from an adult with an advanced solid tumor such as melanoma, head and neck, liver or kidney cancer.

V usage is TRBV9 and J usage is TRBJ1-1; no firm D call. CDR1 and CDR2 from the germline V gene are SGDLS and YYNGEE. CDR3 length: 14 residues. Between the trimmed V and J ends, which lost 0 bases and 0 bases, there was a span of 6 bases. Written as DNA, the CDR3 is TGTGCCAGCAGCGTAGGAGGTGTGAACACTGAAGCTTTCTTT. This sequence encodes CASSVGGVNTEAFF.

The chain joins TRBV9 to TRBJ2-7, with 7 bases that match TRBD2. V was pared by 4 bases and J by 2 bases, with 6 bases of the junction left unmatched. Germline lookup yields CDR1 SGDLS and CDR2 YYNGEE. The CDR3 totals 14 residues. CDR3 region: CASSPHGRTYEQYF. DNA of the CDR3: TGTGCCAGCAGCCCTCACGGGAGGACCTACGAGCAGTACTTC.

This chain connects TRBV6-6 to TRBJ1-1; unclear D gene. This CDR3 comprises 11 residues. Trimming left V 7 bases short and J 4 bases short, with 7 bases between. The germline gives CDR1 MNHNY, CDR2 SVGAGI (reference sequence). DNA of the CDR3: TGTGCCAGCATTGATGGCACTGAAGCTTTCTTT. This encodes CASIDGTEAFF.

The genes are TRBV30 and TRBJ2-1; D may be TRBD2 (7 bases). CDR1 and CDR2 from the germline V gene are GTSNPN and SVGIG (reference sequence). Trimming took 8 bases from V and 7 from J, leaving 18 bases between them. The CDR3 sequence is 13 residues long. The CDR3 loop reads CAGEGGAGNEQFF. The CDR3 coding sequence is TGTGCCGGAGAGGGGGGAGCGGGGAATGAGCAGTTCTTC.

The chain uses TRBV6-4 and TRBJ2-3, with a weak D call TRBD2 (6 bases). The V and J ends lost 4 bases and 1 base respectively, with 18 bases between them. The CDR3 is made up of 17 amino acids. Per the germline V gene, CDR1 is MRHNA and CDR2 is SNTAGT. The CDR3 DNA reads TGTGCCAGCAGTGCCCATCGACTAGTAATGGGCACAGATACGCAGTATTTT. Amino acids: CASSAHRLVMGTDTQYF.

The chain employs TRBV19 and TRBJ1-5; D gene uncertain. The CDR3 sequence is 14 residues long. From germline, CDR1 is LNHDA and CDR2 SQIVND (reference sequence). Trimming stripped 1 base from V and 6 bases from J, with 10 bases between. Written as DNA, the CDR3 is TGTGCCAGTAGTATAGGGGGTTCGGGTCAGCCCCAGCATTTT. This codes for CASSIGGSGQPQHF.

V is TRBV27 and J is TRBJ2-7; D possibly uses TRBD1 or TRBD2 (6 bases each). V was pared by 6 bases and J by 5 bases, with 17 bases between. Germline V lookup: CDR1 MNHEY, CDR2 SMNVEV (reference sequence). The CDR3 sequence is 14 residues long. The CDR3 is CASSNTYGGHEQYF. The CDR3 bases are TGTGCCAGCAGCAATACATACGGGGGCCACGAGCAGTACTTC.

J is TRBJ1-1 and V is TRBV6-5, with D possibly TRBD1 on 5 matching bases. Germline assignment: CDR1 MNHEY and CDR2 SVGAGI. Trimming left V 5 bases short and J 1 base short, with 8 bases between. CDR3 length: 13 amino acids. This CDR3 reads CASSLGQNTEAFF. The CDR3 DNA reads as TGTGCCAGCAGTCTAGGACAGAACACTGAAGCTTTCTTT.

The CDR3 reads CASSPGQVSYEQYF. CDR3 bases: TGCGCCAGCAGCCCCGGACAGGTCTCCTACGAGCAGTACTTC. The rearrangement joins TRBV10-1 to TRBJ2-5; 7 bases match TRBD1. The DNA matches TRBJ2-7 better at its end, which makes the J call doubtful. Germline CDR1 reads WNHNN; CDR2 reads SYGVQD (reference sequence). The CDR3 has 14 amino acids.

The V and J genes are TRBV28 and TRBJ1-4, with D possibly matching TRBD1 (5 bases). CDR1 is MDHEN, CDR2 SYDVKM, per germline. There are 16 residues in the CDR3. V lost 5 bases to trimming and J lost 8 bases, with 21 bases between them. The CDR3 reads CASSLSAGGVGEKLFF. The DNA of the CDR3 is TGTGCCAGCAGTCTCTCCGCGGGGGGGGTTGGCGAAAAACTGTTTTTT.

The genes are TRBV7-9 and TRBJ2-1; D gene ambiguous. CDR3 length equals 11 residues. CDR1 is SEHNR and CDR2 is FQNEAQ in the germline V gene (reference sequence). Trimming removed 5 bases from V and 8 bases from J, with 7 bases in between. The CDR3 DNA sequence: TGTGCCAGCAGCGTTGCGGATGAGCAGTTCTTC. Protein product: CASSVADEQFF.

The CDR3 DNA sequence: TGTGCCATCAGTGAGTCGAGGGGGATGGGGACAGATACGCAGTATTTT. Translation gives CAISESRGMGTDTQYF. This sequence joins TRBV10-3 and TRBJ2-3; a possible D gene is TRBD1 (6 bases). Germline assignment: CDR1 ENHRY and CDR2 SYGVKD. The CDR3 has 16 amino acids. V gave up 0 bases and J gave up 3 bases, with 13 bases separating them.

The V gene is TRBV4-2, the J gene TRBJ2-1, with TRBD1 as a possible D gene (6 bases). This CDR3 has 18 residues. V was shortened by 1 base and J by 1 base, with 17 bases between the two germline ends. Per germline, CDR1 LGHNA and CDR2 YNFKEQ. In DNA, the CDR3 is TGTGCCAGCAGCCAAGGGGGGCGCAGGTACGTTTCCTACAATGAGCAGTTCTTC. It is translated as CASSQGGRRYVSYNEQFF.

J is TRBJ2-5 and V is TRBV19, with 9 bases aligning to TRBD2. The CDR3 runs to 15 residues. J gave up 4 bases and V 3 bases, and 6 bases lay outside the gene matches. Germline lookup yields CDR1 LNHDA and CDR2 SQIVND (reference sequence). CDR3 coding DNA: TGTGCCAGTAGTATTAGTAGCGGGAGTGGAGAGACCCAGTACTTC. Protein product: CASSISSGSGETQYF.

This sequence joins TRBV2 and TRBJ2-1; D gene unclear. The germline gives CDR1 SNHLY, CDR2 FYNNEI. Deletions cut 4 bases from V and 4 bases from J, with 5 bases between. The CDR3 is 12 amino acids. The CDR3 spells CASSGGYNEQFF. The CDR3 DNA reads as TGTGCCAGCAGTGGGGGTTACAATGAGCAGTTCTTC.

The CDR3 loop reads CAWRSLGAFSYEQYF. The CDR3 bases are TGTGCCTGGAGATCGTTAGGGGCCTTCTCCTACGAGCAGTACTTC. This chain joins TRBV30 and TRBJ2-7; a weak D match, TRBD1 (5 bases). Germline CDR1 is GTSNPN and CDR2 is SVGIG (reference sequence). Trimming removed 3 bases at V and 0 bases at J, with 15 bases between. The CDR3 is made up of 15 amino acids.

The rearrangement joins TRBV7-2 to TRBJ1-4; perhaps TRBD1 as D (5 bases). The CDR3 contains 15 residues. Germline CDR1 is SGHTA and CDR2 is FQGNSA. Trimming shortened V by 4 bases and J by 8 bases, and 17 bases separated the two germline ends. The CDR3 DNA is TGTGCCAGCAGCTCCCCCGGGGCCTGGTCCGAAAAACTGTTTTTT. Translating it yields CASSSPGAWSEKLFF.

The V and J genes are TRBV2 and TRBJ2-7; 8 nucleotides line up with TRBD1. V shed 7 bases and J 6 bases; nucleotides not matched to a gene: 2. The V gene's germline CDR1 is SNHLY and CDR2 FYNNEI. The CDR3 length is 11 residues. In nucleotides, the CDR3 is TGTGCCAGCATGGGGACAGGCGAGCAGTACTTC. Translation gives CASMGTGEQYF.

The chain recombines TRBV21-1 with TRBJ2-5; the table assigns TRBD2, which was not confirmed against the DNA. TRBV21-1 is a known pseudogene. The CDR3 has 17 amino acids. The chain's CDR3 is CASIRPSGRAPGETQYF. CDR3 DNA: TGTGCCAGCATCCGGCCGAGCGGGAGGGCCCCCGGGGAGACCCAGTACTTC.

V is TRBV28 and J is TRBJ1-5; possibly TRBD1 for D (5 bases). The ends were cut back, 3 bases at V and 6 bases at J, with 15 bases in the middle. The V gene's germline CDR1 is MDHEN and CDR2 SYDVKM. The CDR3 contains 15 residues. The CDR3 nucleotides read TGTGCCAGCAGTTTCATTCAGGGAGGACCTCAGCCCCAGCATTTT. This gives the protein CASSFIQGGPQPQHF.